These 27 T cell receptor beta chains originate from one sample sequenced in a study of control samples from healthy donors and cancer patients. Assay used: immunoSEQ multiplex PCR; TCRdb lists only in-frame clones, some missing. The sample holds 150,000 or so clones, more than 80% seen once. Sequenced: blood. The origin of the receptors is a young man in good health.

V usage is TRBV27 and J usage is TRBJ2-6; a weak D match, TRBD1 (5 bases). The germline V gene encodes CDR1 MNHEY and CDR2 SMNVEV (reference sequence). This CDR3 comprises 15 residues. Trimming removed 2 bases at V and 2 bases at J, with 7 bases between. The CDR3 DNA sequence: TGTGCCAGCAGTTTACAGGGTCCTGGGGCCAACGTCCTGACTTTC. Translation gives CASSLQGPGANVLTF.

The CDR3 loop is CASSPPGGARLSYEQYF. The CDR3 DNA follows: TGTGCCAGCTCACCCCCGGGAGGGGCGCGATTAAGCTACGAGCAGTACTTC. This chain connects TRBV18 to TRBJ2-7; 8 nucleotides match TRBD2. Germline CDR1 is KGHSH and CDR2 is LQKENI. V gave up 3 bases and J gave up 3 bases; unmatched junction bases: 13. The CDR3 runs 17 residues.

Comments on this clone: Within the sample, other DNA sequences also encode this same CDR3. The chain has TRBV4-1 and TRBJ2-3; D remains ambiguous. The V end was cut by 0 bases, the J end by 4 bases, with 5 bases between. The CDR3 is 13 amino acids. Germline CDR1 reads MGHRA; CDR2 reads YSYEKL. The CDR3 here is CASSQEAPDTQYF. The CDR3 DNA is TGCGCCAGCAGCCAAGAAGCCCCAGATACGCAGTATTTT.

This chain uses TRBV4-1 with TRBJ1-5; weak D call: TRBD1 (5 bases). The CDR3 covers 17 residues. Trimming shortened V by 1 base and J by 2 bases, and 15 bases separated the two germline ends. From germline, CDR1 is MGHRA and CDR2 YSYEKL. The CDR3 nucleotides are TGCGCCAGCAGCCAAGTCCCAGGGCTTTTAGGCAATCAGCCCCAGCATTTT. Encoded protein: CASSQVPGLLGNQPQHF.

This clone was seen more than once but under ten times. J is TRBJ2-3 and V is TRBV5-1; a possible D gene is TRBD1 (5 bases). Trimming took off 4 bases at V and 0 bases at J, with 15 bases between the two ends. The CDR3 sequence is 16 residues long. Germline V CDR1 and CDR2: SGHRS, YFSETQ. DNA of the CDR3: TGCGCCAGCAGCCGACAAGGGGCCCTAAGCACAGATACGCAGTATTTT. Its protein is CASSRQGALSTDTQYF.

The genes are TRBV27 and TRBJ2-1; D may be TRBD2 (5 bases). Germline CDR1 and CDR2: MNHEY and SMNVEV (reference sequence). V shed 3 bases and J shed 8 bases, with 11 bases lying between them. The CDR3 runs to 13 residues. The CDR3 here is CASSFPAGDEQFF. In DNA form, the CDR3 reads TGTGCCAGCAGTTTTCCCGCCGGGGATGAGCAGTTCTTC.

The chain links TRBV7-2 to TRBJ2-1; D gene ambiguous. V was shortened by 1 base and J by 12 bases, with 13 bases between the two germline ends. Germline CDR1 and CDR2: SGHTA and FQGNSA. The CDR3 runs to 13 residues. CDR3 nucleotides: TGTGCCAGCAGCTTAGTTCCTGCGAAAGCGCAGTTCTTC. Amino acid sequence: CASSLVPAKAQFF.

The chain uses TRBV6-5 and TRBJ1-1, with D possibly matching TRBD1 (5 bases). CDR3 length: 14 amino acids. V was cut by 2 bases and J by 5 bases, with 12 bases left in between. In germline, CDR1 is MNHEY, CDR2 SVGAGI. The CDR3 coding sequence is TGTGCCAGCAGTTACGACCTAGAGGGGACTGAAGCTTTCTTT. Translated: CASSYDLEGTEAFF.

The genes are TRBV9 and TRBJ1-4, with D unclear. Germline V gene lookup returns CDR1 SGDLS and CDR2 YYNGEE. There are 15 residues in the CDR3. V lost 3 bases and J lost 7, with 16 bases in between. The CDR3: CASSASAVWGEKLFF. The CDR3 nucleotides read TGTGCCAGCAGCGCCTCAGCTGTCTGGGGTGAAAAACTGTTTTTT.

The CDR3 nucleotides read TGCGCCAGCTCCCTTCTGGGAGGGCAGCCCCAGCATTTT. This encodes CASSLLGGQPQHF. The rearrangement uses TRBV10-2 and TRBJ1-5; D unclear. This CDR3 has 13 amino acids. V was trimmed by 8 bases and J by 7 bases, leaving 15 bases between them. Germline-derived CDR1 and CDR2 are WSHSY and SAAADI.

The gene calls are TRBV9 and TRBJ1-2, with 9 positions matching TRBD1. The CDR3 is 16 amino acids. Germline assignment: CDR1 SGDLS and CDR2 YYNGEE. Losses at the gene ends were 1 base for V and 4 bases for J; bases not matched to a gene: 8. This CDR3 reads CASSVSQDRGVYGYTF. The CDR3 DNA follows: TGTGCCAGCAGCGTATCCCAAGACAGGGGGGTCTATGGCTACACCTTC.

V is TRBV5-1 and J is TRBJ1-1; D gene uncertain. CDR3 length: 14 amino acids. Germline V gene lookup returns CDR1 SGHRS and CDR2 YFSETQ. Trimming took off 2 bases at V and 5 bases at J, with 13 bases between the two ends. This CDR3 is CASSFTKRDTEAFF. The CDR3 DNA reads TGCGCCAGCAGCTTTACTAAGCGCGATACTGAAGCTTTCTTT. The entire variable domain, with the rest obtained from reference TRBV5-1 and TRBJ1-1, is as follows: KAGVTQTPRYLIKTRGQQVTLSCSPISGHRSVSWYQQTPGQGLQFLFEYFSETQRNKGNFPGRFSGRQFSNSRSEMNVSTLELGDSALYLCASSFTKRDTEAFFGQGTRLTVV.

J is TRBJ2-3 and V is TRBV24-1; 9 bases are a match to TRBD2. The CDR3 is 16 amino acids. Trimming at V came to 1 base and at J to 7 bases, leaving 8 bases not matched to a gene. Germline V gives CDR1 KGHDR, CDR2 SFDVKD. Written as DNA, the CDR3 is TGTGCCACCAGTGATTTCGCGGGGGGGTCCAGGTATACGCAGTATTTT. Translating gives CATSDFAGGSRYTQYF.

This sequence joins TRBV4-1 and TRBJ1-4, with 7 positions matching TRBD1. The CDR3 consists of 16 residues. CDR1 is MGHRA and CDR2 is YSYEKL in the germline V gene. J gave up 8 bases and V 0 bases, and 9 bases lay outside the gene matches. The chain's CDR3 is CASSQDRGGGGEKLFF. The CDR3 region has the DNA TGCGCCAGCAGCCAAGATAGAGGGGGCGGGGGCGAAAAACTGTTTTTT.

The chain carries TRBV14 and TRBJ1-2; the D gene is possibly TRBD1 (5 bases). CDR3 size: 17 residues. Trimming removed 1 base at V and 3 bases at J, with 18 bases between. Germline V gene data show CDR1 as SGHDN and CDR2 as FVKESK. CDR3 sequence reads: CASSQGSWDPLDYGYTF. Here the CDR3 DNA reads TGTGCCAGCAGCCAAGGGTCTTGGGACCCCCTGGACTATGGCTACACCTTC.

This clone was observed a single time. In DNA form, the CDR3 reads TGTGCCAGCAAACACAGGGGGAACGGGGAGCTGTTTTTT. Its protein product is CASKHRGNGELFF. This rearrangement joins TRBV28 to TRBJ2-2; the match to TRBD1 covers 8 bases. V was clipped by 7 bases and J by 7 bases; unmatched bases: 5. The CDR3 runs 13 residues. Germline assignment: CDR1 MDHEN and CDR2 SYDVKM.

This chain links TRBV19 with TRBJ2-1; 8 nucleotides align to TRBD2. Germline CDR1 LNHDA, CDR2 SQIVND (reference sequence). The V and J ends lost 4 bases and 6 bases, in that order; junction bases with no gene match: 5. This CDR3 contains 14 residues. CDR3 amino acids: CASSRRSGANEQFF. The CDR3 bases are TGTGCCAGTAGTAGGCGTAGCGGGGCCAATGAGCAGTTCTTC.

In regard to this clone: The sample holds other DNA sequences that translate to the same CDR3. The chain has TRBV12-3 or TRBV12-4 and TRBJ1-1; D call uncertain. This CDR3 is built from 12 residues. Trimming removed 3 bases from V and 5 bases from J, with 7 bases in between. CDR3 in amino acids: CASSFPGTEAFF. The DNA for the CDR3 is TGTGCCAGCAGTTTTCCGGGGACTGAAGCTTTCTTT.

This rearrangement joins TRBV10-3 to TRBJ1-2, with D perhaps TRBD1 (6 bases). The germline gives CDR1 ENHRY, CDR2 SYGVKD. Between the trimmed V and J ends, which lost 0 bases and 7 bases, there was a span of 12 bases. This CDR3 is built from 14 residues. The CDR3 DNA reads TGTGCCATCAGTGAGTCACTACAGGGAGGTGGCTACACCTTC. Translating it yields CAISESLQGGGYTF.

CDR3 sequence reads: CASSFDRVREQYF. The CDR3 DNA reads TGTGCCAGCAGTTTCGACAGGGTAAGGGAGCAGTACTTC. The chain combines TRBV12-3 or TRBV12-4 with TRBJ2-7; 7 bases align to TRBD1. V shed 3 bases and J 7 bases; nucleotides not matched to a gene: 6. The CDR3 totals 13 residues.

The chain combines TRBV30 with TRBJ1-1, with D perhaps matching TRBD1 (6 bases). The CDR3 totals 11 residues. V lost 8 bases and J lost 5, with 12 bases in between. The germline gives CDR1 GTSNPN, CDR2 SVGIG (reference sequence). The CDR3 protein is CAGRGNTEAFF. The CDR3 DNA follows: TGTGCCGGCAGGGGCAATACTGAAGCTTTCTTT.

This chain uses TRBV7-3 with TRBJ1-5; possibly TRBD1 for D (5 bases). Trimming cost V 5 bases and J 1 base, with 15 bases left between them. The CDR3 is 16 amino acids. CDR1 is SGHTA and CDR2 is FQGTGA in the germline V gene. In nucleotides, the CDR3 is TGTGCCAGCAGCCACCAAGGAGGGGACAGCAATCAGCCCCAGCATTTT. The encoded protein is CASSHQGGDSNQPQHF.

The chain is built from TRBV7-3 and TRBJ1-1, with 7 bases identical to TRBD1. V lost 5 bases, J lost 5 bases, and 5 bases stayed unmatched. The length of the CDR3 is 13 residues. CDR1 SGHTA and CDR2 FQGTGA come from the germline V gene. The CDR3 sequence: CASSITGDTEAFF. The CDR3 DNA reads TGTGCCAGCAGCATCACAGGGGATACTGAAGCTTTCTTT.

This chain links TRBV7-2 with TRBJ1-1; 8 nucleotides match TRBD1. CDR3 size: 16 residues. The V gene's germline CDR1 is SGHTA and CDR2 FQGNSA. With V trimmed by 0 bases and J by 4 bases, 7 bases remained unmatched. CDR3 sequence: CASSLALGQGSTEAFF. CDR3 sequence (DNA): TGTGCCAGCAGCTTAGCGCTCGGACAGGGAAGCACTGAAGCTTTCTTT.

The chain carries TRBV15 and TRBJ1-5; no firm D call. Germline CDR1 and CDR2: LNHNV and YYDKDF (reference sequence). The CDR3 contains 15 residues. Trimming took 0 bases from V and 7 from J, leaving 13 bases between them. CDR3 region: CATSRDLGEAQPQHF. The CDR3, as DNA: TGTGCCACCAGCAGAGATCTTGGGGAGGCCCAGCCCCAGCATTTT.

In this sample, this clone turned up once. The chain employs TRBV7-2 and TRBJ1-4, with D possibly being TRBD1 (5 bases). This CDR3 is 15 amino acids long. Germline V CDR1 and CDR2: SGHTA, FQGNSA. The V and J ends lost 1 base and 7 bases respectively, with 13 bases between them. CDR3 coding DNA: TGTGCCAGCAGCTTAGACGGACCAACAGGTGAAAAACTGTTTTTT. It is translated as CASSLDGPTGEKLFF. The full variable domain, rest sourced from reference TRBV7-2 and TRBJ1-4, is GAGVSQSPSNKVTEKGKDVELRCDPISGHTALYWYRQSLGQGLEFLIYFQGNSAPDKSGLPSDRFSAERTGGSVSTLTIQRTQQEDSAVYLCASSLDGPTGEKLFFGSGTQLSVL.

The CDR3 DNA sequence: TGTGCCAGCAGCCGATCAGGACAGGGGGCGGCCGGGGAGCTGTTTTTT. It encodes CASSRSGQGAAGELFF. V is TRBV5-4 and J is TRBJ2-2; TRBD1 matches 11 bases. In germline, CDR1 is SGHNT, CDR2 YYREEE (reference sequence). The J segment lost 6 bases and the V segment lost 4 bases, leaving 8 bases of the junction unmatched. The CDR3 spans 16 residues.